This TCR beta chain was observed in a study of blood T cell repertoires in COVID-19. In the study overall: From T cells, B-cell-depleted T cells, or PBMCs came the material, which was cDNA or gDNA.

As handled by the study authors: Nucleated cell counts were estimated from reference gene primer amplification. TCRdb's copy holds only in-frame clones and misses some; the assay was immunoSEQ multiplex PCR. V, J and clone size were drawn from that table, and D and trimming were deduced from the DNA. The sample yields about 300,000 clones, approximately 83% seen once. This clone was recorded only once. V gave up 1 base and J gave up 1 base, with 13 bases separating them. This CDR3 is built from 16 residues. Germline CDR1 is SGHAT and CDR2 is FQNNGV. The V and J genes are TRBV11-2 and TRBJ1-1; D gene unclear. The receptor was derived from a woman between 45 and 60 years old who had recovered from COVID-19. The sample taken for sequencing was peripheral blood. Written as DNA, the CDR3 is TGTGCCAGCAGCTTAGTGTTCGGGTACCCGAACACTGAAGCTTTCTTT. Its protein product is CASSLVFGYPNTEAFF.